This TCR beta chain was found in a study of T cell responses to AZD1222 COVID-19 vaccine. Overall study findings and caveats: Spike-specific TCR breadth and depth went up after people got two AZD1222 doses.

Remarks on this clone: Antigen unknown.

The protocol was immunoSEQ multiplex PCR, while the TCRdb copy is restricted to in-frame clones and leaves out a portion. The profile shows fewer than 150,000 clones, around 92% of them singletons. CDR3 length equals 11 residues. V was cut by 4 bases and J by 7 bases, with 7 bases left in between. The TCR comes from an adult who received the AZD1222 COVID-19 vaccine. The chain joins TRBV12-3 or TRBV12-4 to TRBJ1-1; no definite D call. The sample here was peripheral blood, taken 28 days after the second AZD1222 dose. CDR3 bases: TGTGCCAGCAGTTCCTCGGTTGAAGCTTTCTTT. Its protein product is CASSSSVEAFF.